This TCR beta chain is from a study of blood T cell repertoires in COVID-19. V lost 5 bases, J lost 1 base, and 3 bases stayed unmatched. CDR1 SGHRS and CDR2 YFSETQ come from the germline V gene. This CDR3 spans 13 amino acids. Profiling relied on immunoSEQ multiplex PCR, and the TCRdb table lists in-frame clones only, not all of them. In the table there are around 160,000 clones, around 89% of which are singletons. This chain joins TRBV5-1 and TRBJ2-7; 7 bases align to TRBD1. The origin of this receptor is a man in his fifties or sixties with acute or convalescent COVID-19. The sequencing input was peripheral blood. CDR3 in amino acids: CASRRDSSYEQYF. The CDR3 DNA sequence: TGCGCCAGCAGACGGGACAGTTCCTACGAGCAGTACTTC.